A single sample gave rise to the 10 T cell receptor beta chains below, sequenced in a study of blood T cell repertoires in COVID-19. Clones were sequenced by immunoSEQ multiplex PCR, and TCRdb holds only the in-frame ones, with some missing. The sample yields a few hundred thousand clones, around 80% seen once. The sample consisted of peripheral blood. These receptors all come from a human donor in a cohort sampled during active COVID-19.

Concerning this clone: Possible read error: a much larger clone is one base away. This chain joins TRBV11-3 and TRBJ2-3; 7 positions match TRBD2. This CDR3 is built from 12 residues. V gave up 5 bases and J gave up 5 bases; unmatched junction bases: 1. Germline assignment: CDR1 SGHNT and CDR2 YENEEA. As DNA, the CDR3 is TGTGCCAGCAGCGGGGAGGGAGATACGCAGTATTTT. The encoded protein is CASSGEGDTQYF.

V usage is TRBV5-1 and J usage is TRBJ2-7; no firm D call. Between the trimmed V and J ends, which lost 0 bases and 4 bases, there was a span of 11 bases. Germline CDR1 SGHRS, CDR2 YFSETQ. This CDR3 has 14 residues. In DNA form, the CDR3 reads TGCGCCAGCAGCTTGGGGCTAGGTAGTTACGAGCAGTACTTC. Amino acids: CASSLGLGSYEQYF.

The V call is TRBV4-3, the J call TRBJ2-5, with D possibly being TRBD2 (5 bases). V was pared by 0 bases and J by 2 bases, with 13 bases between. Germline loops: CDR1 LGHNA, CDR2 YSLEER. This CDR3 has 16 amino acids. The chain's CDR3 is CASSQDRGTAQETQYF. The CDR3 DNA sequence: TGCGCCAGCAGCCAAGATCGGGGAACGGCGCAAGAGACCCAGTACTTC.

This chain connects TRBV9 to TRBJ2-3; 7 nucleotides align to TRBD2. The V gene end was trimmed by 4 bases and the J gene end by 3 bases; junction bases not matched to a gene: 8. There are 15 residues in the CDR3. Germline CDR1 SGDLS, CDR2 YYNGEE. CDR3 sequence reads: CASSQTLGRTDTQYF. In nucleotides, the CDR3 is TGTGCCAGCAGCCAGACTCTCGGGAGGACAGATACGCAGTATTTT.

The chain has TRBV28 and TRBJ1-2; TRBD1 might be the D (5 bases). This CDR3 region has 15 residues. Germline V CDR1 and CDR2: MDHEN, SYDVKM. The V end was cut by 5 bases, the J end by 4 bases, with 17 bases between. CDR3 in amino acids: CASSPIRGWGYGYTF. The CDR3 coding sequence is TGTGCCAGCAGTCCGATAAGGGGATGGGGCTATGGCTACACCTTC.

V and J are TRBV2 and TRBJ2-2; possibly TRBD1 for D (5 bases). With 2 bases removed from V and 2 bases from J, the gap between germline ends came to 6 bases. CDR3 length: 14 amino acids. Germline-derived CDR1 and CDR2 are SNHLY and FYNNEI. CDR3 in amino acids: CASSEQGNTGELFF. For the CDR3, the DNA is TGTGCCAGCAGTGAACAGGGAAACACCGGGGAGCTGTTTTTT.

The chain uses TRBV28 and TRBJ1-6, with no clear D. The CDR3 is 13 residues long. Germline V gene lookup returns CDR1 MDHEN and CDR2 SYDVKM. The V and J ends lost 2 bases and 9 bases respectively, with 8 bases between them. The CDR3 DNA follows: TGTGCCAGCAGTTTAAGCGGGCCTTCACCCCTCCACTTT. It specifies CASSLSGPSPLHF.

This clone was detected once. The genes are TRBV2 and TRBJ2-5; D is uncertain. From germline, CDR1 is SNHLY and CDR2 FYNNEI. The CDR3 runs to 12 residues. Trimming shortened V by 6 bases and J by 5 bases, and 10 bases separated the two germline ends. The CDR3 spells CASRVAGETQYF. The CDR3 DNA reads as TGTGCCAGCAGGGTAGCTGGGGAGACCCAGTACTTC.

On this clone itself: The junction differs from germline at one of its ends, possibly a read error. The genes are TRBV11-2 and TRBJ2-7, with D possibly being TRBD2 (6 bases). This CDR3 contains 14 residues. CDR1 and CDR2 from the germline V gene are SGHAT and FQNNGV. The CDR3 loop reads CASSLDGSSYEQYF. The CDR3 nucleotides read TGTGCCAGCAGCCTAGACGGGAGCTCCTACGAGCAGTACTTC.

The genes are TRBV28 and TRBJ2-1, with 9 bases lining up with TRBD1. This CDR3 region has 16 residues. Looked up from germline, CDR1 is MDHEN and CDR2 is SYDVKM. V lost 3 bases, J lost 3 bases, and 6 bases stayed unmatched. CDR3 residues: CASSFHRDRDYNEQFF. The CDR3 DNA is TGTGCCAGCAGTTTCCACCGGGACAGGGACTACAATGAGCAGTTCTTC.